The 2 T cell receptor beta chains below come from one sample, sequenced in a study of blood T cells in healthy people across ages. The second PCR ran roughly 7 to 11 cycles with a sample-barcoded 5' primer and J-beta primers. TCRdb processed the 5' RACE reads anew with MiXCR; each CDR3 protein has one entry. The repertoire holds about 720,000 distinct CDR3 sequences, with 20% to 25% as singletons. The same sample was also used in a study of T cells of mothers and their children.

Sequencing was carried out using blood. These receptors were taken from a boy between 10 and 17 years old in good health.

This chain links TRBV5-1 with TRBJ2-3, with D maybe TRBD2 (5 bases). CDR1 is SGHRS and CDR2 is YFSETQ in the germline V gene. CDR3 length: 15 amino acids. V shed 0 bases and J shed 4 bases, with 12 bases lying between them. CDR3 sequence (DNA): TGCGCCAGCAGCTTGGGGCACGGGAACCCAGATACGCAGTATTTT. Protein product: CASSLGHGNPDTQYF.

The chain joins TRBV12-3 or TRBV12-4 to TRBJ1-2, with D uncertain. The CDR3 is 13 amino acids. Trimming removed 4 bases at V and 13 bases at J, with 19 bases between. The CDR3 sequence: CASSSPETPTSTF. The CDR3 nucleotides read TGTGCCAGCAGTTCCCCGGAAACTCCTACCAGCACCTTC.